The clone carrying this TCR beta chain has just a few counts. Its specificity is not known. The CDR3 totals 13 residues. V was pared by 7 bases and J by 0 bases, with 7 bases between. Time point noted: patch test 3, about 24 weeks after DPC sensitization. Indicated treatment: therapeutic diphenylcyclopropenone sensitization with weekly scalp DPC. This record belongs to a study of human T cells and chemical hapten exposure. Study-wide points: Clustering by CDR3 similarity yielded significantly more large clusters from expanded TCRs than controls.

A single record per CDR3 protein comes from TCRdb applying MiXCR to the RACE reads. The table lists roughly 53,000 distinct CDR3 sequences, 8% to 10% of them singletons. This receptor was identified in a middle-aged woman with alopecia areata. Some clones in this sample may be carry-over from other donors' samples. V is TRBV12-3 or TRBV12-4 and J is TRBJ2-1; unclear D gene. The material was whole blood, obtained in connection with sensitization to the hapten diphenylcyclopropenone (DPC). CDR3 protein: CASMGPSYNEQFF. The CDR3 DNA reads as TGTGCCAGCATGGGTCCCTCCTACAATGAGCAGTTCTTC.